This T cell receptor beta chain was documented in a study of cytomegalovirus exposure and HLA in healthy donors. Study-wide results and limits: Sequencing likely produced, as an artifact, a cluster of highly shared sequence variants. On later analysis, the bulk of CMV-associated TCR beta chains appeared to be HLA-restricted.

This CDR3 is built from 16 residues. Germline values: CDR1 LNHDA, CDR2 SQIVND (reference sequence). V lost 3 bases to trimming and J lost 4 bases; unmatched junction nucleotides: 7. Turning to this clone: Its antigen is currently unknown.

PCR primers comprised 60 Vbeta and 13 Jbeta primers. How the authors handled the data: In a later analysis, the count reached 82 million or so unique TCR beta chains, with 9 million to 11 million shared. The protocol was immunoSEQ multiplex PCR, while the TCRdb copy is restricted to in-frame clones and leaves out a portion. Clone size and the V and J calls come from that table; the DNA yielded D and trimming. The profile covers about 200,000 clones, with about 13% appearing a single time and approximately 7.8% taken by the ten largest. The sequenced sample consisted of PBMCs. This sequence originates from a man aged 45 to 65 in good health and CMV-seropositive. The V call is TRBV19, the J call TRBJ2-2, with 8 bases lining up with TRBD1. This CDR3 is CASSILGQAGTGELFF. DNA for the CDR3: TGTGCCAGTAGTATCTTGGGACAGGCGGGCACCGGGGAGCTGTTTTTT.